The clone carrying this T cell receptor (beta chain) was counted many times. Antigen specificity is unknown. One entry per CDR3 protein, called by TCRdb with MiXCR from the 5' RACE reads. The data hold 1.5 million or so distinct CDR3 sequences, with about 32% observed a single time. This specimen comes from a study of identical twins. General study findings and limits: Beta clonotypes that were abundant in cord blood contained fewer insertions, a pattern absent from memory repertoires. The study found that models underestimated out-of-frame TCR alpha sharing in monozygotic twins.

V was cut by 10 bases and J by 1 base, with 17 bases left in between. In germline, CDR1 is MDHEN, CDR2 SYDVKM. CDR3 size: 14 residues. The V call is TRBV28, the J call TRBJ2-7, with unresolved D. This sequence originates from a newborn girl in good health. Sequencing was done on a sample of cord blood. The CDR3 is CAIRRSEPSYEQYF. The DNA of the CDR3 is TGTGCCATCCGCCGTTCAGAACCGTCCTACGAGCAGTACTTC.